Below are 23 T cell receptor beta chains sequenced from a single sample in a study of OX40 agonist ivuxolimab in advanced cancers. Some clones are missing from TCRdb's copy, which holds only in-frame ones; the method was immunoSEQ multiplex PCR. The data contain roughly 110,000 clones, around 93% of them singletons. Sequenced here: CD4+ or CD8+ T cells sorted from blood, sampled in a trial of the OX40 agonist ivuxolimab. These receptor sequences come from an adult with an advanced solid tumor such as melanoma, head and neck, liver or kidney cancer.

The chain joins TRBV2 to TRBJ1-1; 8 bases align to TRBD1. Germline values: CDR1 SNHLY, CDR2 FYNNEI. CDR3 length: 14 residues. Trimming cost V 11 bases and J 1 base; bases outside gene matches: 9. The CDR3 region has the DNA TGTGCCGGCACATTCGGGACAGGGAACACTGAAGCTTTCTTT. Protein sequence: CAGTFGTGNTEAFF. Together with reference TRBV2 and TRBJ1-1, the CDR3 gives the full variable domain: EPEVTQTPSHQVTQMGQEVILRCVPISNHLYFYWYRQILGQKVEFLVSFYNNEISEKSEIFDDQFSVERPDGSNFTLKIRSTKLEDSAMYFCAGTFGTGNTEAFFGQGTRLTVV.

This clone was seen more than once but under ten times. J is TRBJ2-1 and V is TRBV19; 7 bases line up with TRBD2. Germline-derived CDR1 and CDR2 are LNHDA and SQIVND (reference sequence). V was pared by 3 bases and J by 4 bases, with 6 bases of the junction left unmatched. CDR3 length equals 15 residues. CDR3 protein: CASSILGEGYNEQFF. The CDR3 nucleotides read TGTGCCAGTAGTATCTTGGGGGAGGGGTACAATGAGCAGTTCTTC.

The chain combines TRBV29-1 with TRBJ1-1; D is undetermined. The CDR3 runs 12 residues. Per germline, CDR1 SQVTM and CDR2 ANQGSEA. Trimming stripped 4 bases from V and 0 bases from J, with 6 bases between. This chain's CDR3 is CSVVLLNTEAFF. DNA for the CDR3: TGCAGCGTTGTCCTCCTGAACACTGAAGCTTTCTTT.

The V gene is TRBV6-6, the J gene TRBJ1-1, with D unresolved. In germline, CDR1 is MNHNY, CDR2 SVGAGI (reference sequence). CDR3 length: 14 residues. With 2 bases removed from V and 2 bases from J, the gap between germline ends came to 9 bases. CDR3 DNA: TGTGCCAGCAGTTACGGGCAGCTCAACACTGAAGCTTTCTTT. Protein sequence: CASSYGQLNTEAFF.

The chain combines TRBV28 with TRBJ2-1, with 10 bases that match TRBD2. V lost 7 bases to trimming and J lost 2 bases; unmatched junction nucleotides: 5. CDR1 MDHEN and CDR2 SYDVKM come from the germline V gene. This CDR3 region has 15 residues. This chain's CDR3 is CASNLSGRPYNEQFF. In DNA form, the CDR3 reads TGTGCCAGCAACCTTAGCGGGAGGCCCTACAATGAGCAGTTCTTC. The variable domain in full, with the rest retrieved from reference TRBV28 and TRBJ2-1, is DVKVTQSSRYLVKRTGEKVFLECVQDMDHENMFWYRQDPGLGLRLIYFSYDVKMKEKGDIPEGYSVSREKKERFSLILESASTNQTSMYLCASNLSGRPYNEQFFGPGTRLTVL.

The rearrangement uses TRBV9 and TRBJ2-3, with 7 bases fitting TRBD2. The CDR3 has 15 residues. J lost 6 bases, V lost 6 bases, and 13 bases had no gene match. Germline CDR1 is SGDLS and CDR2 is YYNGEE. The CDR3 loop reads CASKESGNWADTQYF. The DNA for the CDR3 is TGTGCCAGCAAAGAGAGCGGGAATTGGGCGGATACGCAGTATTTT.

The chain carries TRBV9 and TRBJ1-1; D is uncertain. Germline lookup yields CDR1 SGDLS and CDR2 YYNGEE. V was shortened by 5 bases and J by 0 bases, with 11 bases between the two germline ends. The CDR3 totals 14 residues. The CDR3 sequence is CASSVNSLNTEAFF. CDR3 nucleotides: TGTGCCAGCAGTGTGAACAGTCTGAACACTGAAGCTTTCTTT. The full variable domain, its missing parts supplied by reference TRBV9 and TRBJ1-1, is DSGVTQTPKHLITATGQRVTLRCSPRSGDLSVYWYQQSLDQGLQFLIQYYNGEERAKGNILERFSAQQFPDLHSELNLSSLELGDSALYFCASSVNSLNTEAFFGQGTRLTVV.

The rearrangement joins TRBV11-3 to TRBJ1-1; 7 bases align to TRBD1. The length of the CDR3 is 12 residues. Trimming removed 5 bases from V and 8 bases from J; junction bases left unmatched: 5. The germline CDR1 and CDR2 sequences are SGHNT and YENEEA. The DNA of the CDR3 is TGTGCCAGCAGCCCCTGGACAGGAGAAGCTTTCTTT. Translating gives CASSPWTGEAFF.

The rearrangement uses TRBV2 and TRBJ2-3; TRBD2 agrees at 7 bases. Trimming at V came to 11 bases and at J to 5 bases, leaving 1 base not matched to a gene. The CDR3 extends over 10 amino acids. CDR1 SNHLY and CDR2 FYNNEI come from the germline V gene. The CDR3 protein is CAGGGDTQYF. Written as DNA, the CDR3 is TGTGCCGGGGGGGGAGATACGCAGTATTTT.

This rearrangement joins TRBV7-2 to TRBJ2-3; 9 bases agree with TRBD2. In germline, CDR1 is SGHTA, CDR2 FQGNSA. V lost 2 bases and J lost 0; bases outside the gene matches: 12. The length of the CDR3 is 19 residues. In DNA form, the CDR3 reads TGTGCCAGCAGCTTACAGGGAATAGCGGGGGCGTCTAGCACAGATACGCAGTATTTT. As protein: CASSLQGIAGASSTDTQYF. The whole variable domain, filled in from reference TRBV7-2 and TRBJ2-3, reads GAGVSQSPSNKVTEKGKDVELRCDPISGHTALYWYRQSLGQGLEFLIYFQGNSAPDKSGLPSDRFSAERTGGSVSTLTIQRTQQEDSAVYLCASSLQGIAGASSTDTQYFGPGTRLTVL.

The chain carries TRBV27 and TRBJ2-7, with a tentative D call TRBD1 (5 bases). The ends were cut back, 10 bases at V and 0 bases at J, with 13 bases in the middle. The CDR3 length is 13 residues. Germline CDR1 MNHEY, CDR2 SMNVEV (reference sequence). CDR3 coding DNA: TGTGCCACTTTAAAGGACAACTCCTACGAGCAGTACTTC. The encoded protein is CATLKDNSYEQYF.

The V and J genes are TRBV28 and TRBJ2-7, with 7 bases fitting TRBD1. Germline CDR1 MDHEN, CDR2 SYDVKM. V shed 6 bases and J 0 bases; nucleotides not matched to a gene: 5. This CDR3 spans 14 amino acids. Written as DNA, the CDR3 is TGTGCCAGCAGAACAGGGGTGGGCTCCTACGAGCAGTACTTC. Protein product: CASRTGVGSYEQYF.

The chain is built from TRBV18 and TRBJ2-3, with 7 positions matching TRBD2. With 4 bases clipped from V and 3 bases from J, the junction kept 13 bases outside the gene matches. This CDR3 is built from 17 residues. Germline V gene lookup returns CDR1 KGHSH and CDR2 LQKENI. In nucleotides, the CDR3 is TGTGCCAGCTCACTCCTGGGCCTCGGGGGGAGTACAGATACGCAGTATTTT. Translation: CASSLLGLGGSTDTQYF.

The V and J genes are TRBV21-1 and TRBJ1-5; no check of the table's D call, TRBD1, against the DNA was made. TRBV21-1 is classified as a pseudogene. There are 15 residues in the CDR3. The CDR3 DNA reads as TGTGCCAGCAGCAAAGCGCTAACAGGGAATCAGCCCCAGCATTTT. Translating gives CASSKALTGNQPQHF.

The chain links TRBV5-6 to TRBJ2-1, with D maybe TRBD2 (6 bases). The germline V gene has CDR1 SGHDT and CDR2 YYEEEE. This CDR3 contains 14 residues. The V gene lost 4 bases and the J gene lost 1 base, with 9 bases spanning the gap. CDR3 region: CASSAGTSYNEQFF. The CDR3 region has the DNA TGTGCCAGCAGCGCCGGGACTTCCTACAATGAGCAGTTCTTC.

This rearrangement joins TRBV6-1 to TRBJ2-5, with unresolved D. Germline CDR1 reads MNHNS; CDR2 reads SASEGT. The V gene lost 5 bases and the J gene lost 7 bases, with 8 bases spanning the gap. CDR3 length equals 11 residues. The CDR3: CASSLQSTQYF. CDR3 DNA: TGTGCCAGCAGTTTACAGTCGACCCAGTACTTC.

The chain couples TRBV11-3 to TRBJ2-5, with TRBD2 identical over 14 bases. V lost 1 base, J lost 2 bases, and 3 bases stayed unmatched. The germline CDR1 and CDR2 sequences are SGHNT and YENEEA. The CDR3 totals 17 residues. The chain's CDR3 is CASSLGTSGRWQETQYF. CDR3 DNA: TGTGCCAGCAGCTTAGGGACTAGCGGGAGGTGGCAAGAGACCCAGTACTTC.

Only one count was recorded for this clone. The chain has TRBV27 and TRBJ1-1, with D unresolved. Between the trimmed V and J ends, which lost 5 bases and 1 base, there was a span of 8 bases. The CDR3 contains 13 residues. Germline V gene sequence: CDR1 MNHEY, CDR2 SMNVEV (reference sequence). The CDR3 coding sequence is TGTGCCAGCAGTCTTGCGGGGAACACTGAAGCTTTCTTT. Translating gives CASSLAGNTEAFF.

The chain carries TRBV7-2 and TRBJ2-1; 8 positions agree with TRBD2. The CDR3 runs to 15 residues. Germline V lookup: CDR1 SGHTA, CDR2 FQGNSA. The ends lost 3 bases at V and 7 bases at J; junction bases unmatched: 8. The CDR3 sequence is CASSLERLAKNEQFF. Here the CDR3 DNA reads TGTGCCAGCAGCTTGGAACGACTAGCGAAAAATGAGCAGTTCTTC.

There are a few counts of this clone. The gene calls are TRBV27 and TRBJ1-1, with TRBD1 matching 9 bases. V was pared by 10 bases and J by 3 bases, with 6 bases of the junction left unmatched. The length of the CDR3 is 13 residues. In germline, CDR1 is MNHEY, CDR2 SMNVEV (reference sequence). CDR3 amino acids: CATGYRGHTEAFF. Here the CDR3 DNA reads TGTGCCACCGGATACAGGGGGCACACTGAAGCTTTCTTT.

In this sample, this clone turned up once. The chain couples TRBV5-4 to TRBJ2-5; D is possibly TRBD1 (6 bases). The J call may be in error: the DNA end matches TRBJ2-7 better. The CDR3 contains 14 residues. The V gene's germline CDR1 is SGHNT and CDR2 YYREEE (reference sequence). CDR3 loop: CASSLRGQSYEQYF. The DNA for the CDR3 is TGTGCCAGCAGCTTGCGTGGACAGAGCTACGAGCAGTACTTC.

The CDR3 loop reads CASSVEGVGATNEKLFF. The CDR3 DNA is TGTGCCAGCAGCGTAGAAGGGGTGGGGGCAACTAATGAAAAACTGTTTTTT. The chain carries TRBV9 and TRBJ1-4, with a weak D call TRBD1 (5 bases). From germline, CDR1 is SGDLS and CDR2 YYNGEE. This CDR3 region has 17 residues. Trimming took 0 bases from V and 0 from J, leaving 12 bases between them.

The CDR3, as DNA: TGTGCCAGCGAGCCGGGACTAGCGGGACTCGAGCAGTACTTC. Encoded protein: CASEPGLAGLEQYF. This chain links TRBV18 with TRBJ2-7; 13 bases line up with TRBD2. V dropped 8 bases and J dropped 6; count of bases not matched to a gene: 7. The CDR3 length is 14 residues. The germline V gene encodes CDR1 KGHSH and CDR2 LQKENI.